This is a list of T cell receptor beta chains from one sample in a study of blood T cells in healthy people across ages. In TCRdb, the 5' RACE reads were re-called with MiXCR into one record per CDR3 protein. Among some 1.4 million distinct CDR3 sequences listed, roughly 45% were seen once. The material sequenced was blood. These receptors all stem from a woman aged 18-29 years in good health. CDR3s include the opening cysteine and the closing phenylalanine or tryptophan. A D gene is named only where the DNA matches it firmly. Not all rows give a size; the values are once, few, many and, for expanded clones, a class.

j_gene | v_gene | d_gene | abundance | CDR3aa | CDR3nt
TRBJ1-2 | TRBV12-5 | . | . | CASGSSGPHGYTF | TGTGCTAGTGGTTCGTCCGGGCCCCATGGCTACACCTTC
TRBJ2-3 | TRBV27 | . | . | CASPDSGADTQYF | TGTGCCAGCCCGGACTCGGGGGCAGATACGCAGTATTTT
TRBJ2-3 | TRBV29-1 | TRBD2 | . | CSVGAGGEADTQYF | TGCAGCGTTGGCGCGGGGGGCGAGGCAGATACGCAGTATTTT
TRBJ2-3 | TRBV3-1 | . | once | CASSQEVPTGRRTDTQYF | TGTGCCAGCAGCCAAGAGGTCCCGACGGGGCGTAGGACGGATACGCAGTATTTT
TRBJ2-7 | TRBV7-9 | TRBD1 | few | CASSFWGQGDEQYF | TGTGCCAGCAGCTTTTGGGGACAGGGAGACGAGCAGTACTTC
TRBJ2-1 | TRBV7-9 | . | few | CASSSYSKYNEQFF | TGTGCCAGCAGCTCCTACAGTAAATACAATGAGCAGTTCTTC
TRBJ2-5 | TRBV12-3/TRBV12-4 | . | . | CASSLAGQKTQYF | TGTGCCAGCAGTTTGGCAGGGCAGAAGACCCAGTACTTC
TRBJ2-2 | TRBV6-6 | TRBD2 | . | CASPPGPGGSNTGELFF | TGTGCCAGCCCCCCCGGTCCGGGGGGTTCGAACACCGGGGAGCTGTTTTTT
TRBJ2-1 | TRBV4-1 | TRBD2 | . | CASSQLRTSGGGDEQFF | TGCGCCAGCAGCCAACTCAGGACTAGCGGGGGTGGTGATGAGCAGTTCTTC
TRBJ2-7 | TRBV6-1 | . | . | CASREVDSSYEQYF | TGTGCCAGCAGGGAGGTAGACAGTTCCTACGAGCAGTACTTC
TRBJ1-2 | TRBV28 | TRBD1 | . | CASGGGTGRGPYGYTF | TGTGCCAGCGGAGGGGGGACAGGGCGAGGTCCTTATGGCTACACCTTC
TRBJ2-7 | TRBV20-1 | TRBD1 | . | CSAKQGALNEQYF | TGCAGTGCTAAACAGGGGGCGCTGAACGAGCAGTACTTC
TRBJ1-4 | TRBV25-1 | TRBD1 | few | CASSGDSPNEKLFF | TGTGCCAGCAGTGGGGACAGCCCCAATGAAAAACTGTTTTTT
TRBJ2-1 | TRBV20-1 | . | . | CSAREGRLSSYNEQFF | TGCAGTGCTAGAGAGGGGCGCCTGAGCTCCTACAATGAGCAGTTCTTC
TRBJ2-4 | TRBV11-1 | . | . | CASSLAGTNYEQYF | TGTGCCAGCAGCTTAGCGGGTACCAATTACGAACAGTACTTC
TRBJ2-3 | TRBV5-1 | TRBD2 | . | CASSSSKLAGMRDTQYF | TGCGCCAGCAGCTCCTCCAAACTAGCGGGAATGCGAGATACGCAGTATTTT
TRBJ2-7 | TRBV5-1 | TRBD2 | few | CASSSSAGGSYEQYF | TGCGCCAGCAGCTCTTCAGCGGGGGGGTCCTACGAGCAGTACTTC
TRBJ2-1 | TRBV20-1 | . | . | CSARLGSSYEQFF | TGCAGTGCTAGATTGGGCAGTTCCTACGAGCAGTTCTTC
TRBJ2-1 | TRBV10-3 | TRBD2 | few | CAISESVIGLAGDEQFF | TGTGCCATCAGTGAGTCAGTTATAGGACTAGCGGGCGATGAGCAGTTCTTC
TRBJ2-1 | TRBV5-1 | . | few | CASSSPGRHNEQFF | TGCGCCAGCAGCTCCCCGGGACGGCACAATGAGCAGTTCTTC
TRBJ2-7 | TRBV6-1 | . | few | CASSRGDLYPYEQYF | TGTGCCAGCAGTAGGGGCGACCTATACCCCTACGAGCAGTACTTC
TRBJ2-3 | TRBV7-2 | TRBD2 | . | CASSLKGSGLAGGGQYF | TGTGCCAGCAGCTTAAAGGGCAGCGGACTAGCGGGAGGGGGGCAGTATTTT
TRBJ2-1 | TRBV20-1 | TRBD2 | . | CSAGTSGRPTYNEQFF | TGCAGTGCTGGGACTAGCGGACGGCCAACCTACAATGAGCAGTTCTTC
TRBJ1-1 | TRBV4-2 | TRBD1 | . | CASSPGQGGMEDTEAFF | TGTGCCAGCAGTCCCGGACAGGGGGGAATGGAAGACACTGAAGCTTTCTTT
TRBJ2-2 | TRBV6-1 | . | . | CASSKVGAGDGELFF | TGTGCCAGCAGCAAAGTGGGCGCAGGAGACGGGGAGCTGTTTTTT
TRBJ2-2 | TRBV20-1 | . | . | CSVLAGALTGELFF | TGCAGTGTCCTCGCGGGGGCCCTCACCGGGGAGCTGTTTTTT
TRBJ2-3 | TRBV18 | . | . | CASSPIFRGTSTDTQYF | TGTGCCAGCTCCCCTATCTTCCGGGGTACTAGCACAGATACGCAGTATTTT
TRBJ1-2 | TRBV6-5 | . | few | CATLRTEGYTF | TGTGCCACCTTACGGACAGAAGGCTACACCTTC
TRBJ1-1 | TRBV5-1 | . | few | CASSLVAGDPNTEAFF | TGCGCCAGCAGCTTGGTGGCAGGGGACCCGAACACTGAAGCTTTCTTT
TRBJ2-2 | TRBV6-4 | TRBD1 | . | CASSGQGLWAGDLFF | TGTGCCAGCAGTGGACAGGGTTTGTGGGCCGGGGACCTGTTTTTT
TRBJ2-3 | TRBV9 | . | few | CASSSRVPTDTQYF | TGTGCCAGCAGCTCCAGGGTTCCGACAGATACGCAGTATTTT
TRBJ2-5 | TRBV4-1 | . | . | CASSQGYRASQETQYF | TGCGCCAGCAGCCAAGGTTACAGGGCTTCTCAAGAGACCCAGTACTTC
TRBJ2-1 | TRBV6-4 | TRBD2 | . | CASSPAGLVGNEQFF | TGTGCCAGCAGTCCGGCGGGACTAGTAGGCAATGAGCAGTTCTTC
TRBJ2-1 | TRBV20-1 | TRBD2 | many | CSARIFGGGPNEQFF | TGCAGTGCTAGAATCTTCGGGGGGGGGCCGAATGAGCAGTTCTTC
TRBJ2-3 | TRBV20-1 | . | few | CSARDRTYTDTQYF | TGCAGTGCTAGGGACCGCACCTACACAGATACGCAGTATTTT
TRBJ1-2 | TRBV21-1 | . | few | CASSKVRGGYGYTF | TGTGCCAGCAGCAAAGTTCGCGGGGGCTATGGCTACACCTTC
TRBJ2-7 | TRBV13 | TRBD1 | many | CASSFGTGPYEQYF | TGTGCCAGCAGCTTCGGGACAGGTCCCTACGAGCAGTACTTC
TRBJ2-2 | TRBV24-1 | TRBD2 | . | CATSDSGTSGRRNTGELFF | TGTGCCACCAGTGATTCCGGGACTAGCGGGAGACGGAACACCGGGGAGCTGTTTTTT
TRBJ1-5 | TRBV4-1 | . | few | CASSQEGRGTQPQHF | TGCGCCAGCAGCCAAGAGGGAAGGGGTACTCAGCCCCAGCATTTT
TRBJ2-7 | TRBV29-1 | . | many | CSVYQAYEQYF | TGCAGCGTTTACCAGGCCTACGAGCAGTACTTC
TRBJ2-1 | TRBV20-1 | TRBD2 | . | CSGAGIDEQFF | TGCAGTGGAGCGGGAATTGATGAGCAGTTCTTC
TRBJ2-3 | TRBV9 | . | few | CASSVVVEEGSTDTQYF | TGTGCCAGCAGCGTAGTGGTAGAAGAGGGATCCACAGATACGCAGTATTTT
TRBJ2-7 | TRBV20-1 | . | few | CSAILGSTYEQYF | TGCAGTGCAATCTTAGGAAGTACCTACGAGCAGTACTTC
TRBJ1-5 | TRBV4-2 | . | . | CASSQAQQGLVPQHF | TGTGCCAGCAGCCAAGCCCAGCAGGGCCTCGTACCCCAGCATTTT